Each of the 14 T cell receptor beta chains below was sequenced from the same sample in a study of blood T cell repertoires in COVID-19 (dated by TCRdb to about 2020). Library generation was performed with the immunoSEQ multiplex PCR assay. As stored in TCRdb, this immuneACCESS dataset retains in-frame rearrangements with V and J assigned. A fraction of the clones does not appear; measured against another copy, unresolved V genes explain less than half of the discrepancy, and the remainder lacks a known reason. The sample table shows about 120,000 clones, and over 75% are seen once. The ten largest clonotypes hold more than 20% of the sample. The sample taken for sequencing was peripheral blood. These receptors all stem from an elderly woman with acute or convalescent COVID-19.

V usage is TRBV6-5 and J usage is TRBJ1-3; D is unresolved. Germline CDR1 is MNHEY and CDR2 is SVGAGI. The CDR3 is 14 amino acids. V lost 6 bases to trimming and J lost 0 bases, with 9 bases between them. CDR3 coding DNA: TGTGCCAGCAGGCCGTCTAGCTCTGGAAACACCATATATTTT. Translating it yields CASRPSSSGNTIYF.

CDR3 sequence: CASSKGPAGDYNEQFF. In nucleotides, the CDR3 is TGTGCCAGCAGCAAAGGGCCAGCGGGGGACTACAATGAGCAGTTCTTC. The chain uses TRBV21-1 and TRBJ2-1; the DNA was not compared with TRBD2, the D call given in the table. TRBV21-1 represents a pseudogene. The length of the CDR3 is 16 residues.

This CDR3 is CASSQRLAGGPKEQYF. The CDR3 coding sequence is TGTGCCAGCAGCCAACGCCTAGCGGGGGGGCCCAAGGAGCAGTACTTC. The chain carries TRBV7-2 and TRBJ2-7; 12 bases map to TRBD2. The J segment lost 7 bases and the V segment lost 5 bases, leaving 12 bases of the junction unmatched. This CDR3 has 16 residues. The germline CDR1 and CDR2 sequences are SGHTA and FQGNSA.

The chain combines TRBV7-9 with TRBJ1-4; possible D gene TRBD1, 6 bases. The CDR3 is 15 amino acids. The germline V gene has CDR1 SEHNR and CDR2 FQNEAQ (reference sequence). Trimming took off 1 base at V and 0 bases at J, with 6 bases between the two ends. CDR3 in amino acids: CASSLGDTTNEKLFF. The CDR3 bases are TGTGCCAGCAGCTTAGGGGACACAACTAATGAAAAACTGTTTTTT.

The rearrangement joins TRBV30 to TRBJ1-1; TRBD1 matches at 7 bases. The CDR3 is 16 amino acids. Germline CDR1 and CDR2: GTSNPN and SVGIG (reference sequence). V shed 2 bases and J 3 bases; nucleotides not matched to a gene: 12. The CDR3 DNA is TGTGCCTGGAGTCCCCTGGAAGACAGGGCCCACACTGAAGCTTTCTTT. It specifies CAWSPLEDRAHTEAFF.

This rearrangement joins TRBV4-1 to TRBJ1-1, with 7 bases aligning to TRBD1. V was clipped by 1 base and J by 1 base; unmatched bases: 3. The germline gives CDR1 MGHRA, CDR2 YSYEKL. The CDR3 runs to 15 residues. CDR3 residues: CASSQGRDRNTEAFF. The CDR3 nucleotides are TGCGCCAGCAGCCAAGGTAGGGACAGGAACACTGAAGCTTTCTTT.

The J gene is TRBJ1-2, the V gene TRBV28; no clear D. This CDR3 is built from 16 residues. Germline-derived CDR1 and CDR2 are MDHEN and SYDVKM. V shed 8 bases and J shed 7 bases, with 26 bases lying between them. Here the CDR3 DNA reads TGTGCCAGCCTCGTAGACCAAGGAAGAATCCCTAGTGGCTACACCTTC. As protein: CASLVDQGRIPSGYTF.

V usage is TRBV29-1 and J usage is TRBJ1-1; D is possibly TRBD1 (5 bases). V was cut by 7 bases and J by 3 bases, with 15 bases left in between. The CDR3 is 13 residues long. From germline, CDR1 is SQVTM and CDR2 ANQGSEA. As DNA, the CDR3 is TGCAGCGCTCAACCCTCAGGGTACACTGAAGCTTTCTTT. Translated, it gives CSAQPSGYTEAFF.

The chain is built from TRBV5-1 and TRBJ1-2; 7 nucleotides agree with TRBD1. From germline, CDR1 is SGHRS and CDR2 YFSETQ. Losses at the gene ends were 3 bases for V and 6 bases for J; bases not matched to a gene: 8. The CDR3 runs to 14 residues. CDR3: CASSSGAGGDGYTF. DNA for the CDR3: TGCGCCAGCAGCTCTGGGGCAGGGGGAGATGGCTACACCTTC.

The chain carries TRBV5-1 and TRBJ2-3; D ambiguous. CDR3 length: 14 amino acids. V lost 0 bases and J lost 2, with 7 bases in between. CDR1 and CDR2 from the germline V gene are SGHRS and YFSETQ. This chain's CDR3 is CASSLAQNTDTQYF. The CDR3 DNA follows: TGCGCCAGCAGCTTGGCACAGAACACAGATACGCAGTATTTT.

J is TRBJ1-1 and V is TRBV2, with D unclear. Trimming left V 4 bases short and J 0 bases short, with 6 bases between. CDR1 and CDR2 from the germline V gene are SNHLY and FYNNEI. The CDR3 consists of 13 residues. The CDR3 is CASSARMNTEAFF. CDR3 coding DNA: TGTGCCAGCAGTGCCAGAATGAACACTGAAGCTTTCTTT.

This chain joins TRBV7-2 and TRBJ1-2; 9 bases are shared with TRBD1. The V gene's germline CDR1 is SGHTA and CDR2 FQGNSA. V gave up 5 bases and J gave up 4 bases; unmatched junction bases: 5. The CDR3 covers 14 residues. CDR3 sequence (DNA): TGTGCCAGCAGCCCCCAGGGACAGGGCTATGGCTACACCTTC. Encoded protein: CASSPQGQGYGYTF.

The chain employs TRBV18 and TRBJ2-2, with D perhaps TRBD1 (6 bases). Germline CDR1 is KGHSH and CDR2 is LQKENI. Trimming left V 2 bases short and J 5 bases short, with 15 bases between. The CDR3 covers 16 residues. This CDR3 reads CASSPSIAGVTGELFF. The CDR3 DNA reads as TGTGCCAGCTCACCAAGCATCGCAGGGGTTACCGGGGAGCTGTTTTTT.

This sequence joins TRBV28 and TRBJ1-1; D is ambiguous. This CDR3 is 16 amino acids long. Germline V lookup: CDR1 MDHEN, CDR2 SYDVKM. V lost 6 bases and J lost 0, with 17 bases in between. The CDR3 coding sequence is TGTGCCAGCAGACGAGCGGGCAGCAGCATGAACACTGAAGCTTTCTTT. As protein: CASRRAGSSMNTEAFF.